This paragraph covers one TCR beta chain sequence. Its antigen is not known. This specimen comes from a study of CD8 T cells in ankylosing spondylitis. Overall study results and limits: Those disease-linked clones were CD8+; they were also relatively rare in peripheral blood. Roughly eight highly homologous variants made up a TCR beta motif that seemed to typify ankylosing spondylitis blood.

The trim removed 2 bases at V and 4 bases at J, leaving 5 bases unmatched. Germline V CDR1 and CDR2: SQVTM, ANQGSEA. The CDR3 is 14 amino acids. It was by quantitative 5'-RACE with molecular barcodes that TCR beta libraries were made. TCRdb analysed the 5' RACE reads with MiXCR anew, one entry per CDR3 protein. Among about 750,000 distinct CDR3 sequences listed, around 20% were seen once. The source is a male donor with ankylosing spondylitis. The rearrangement uses TRBV29-1 and TRBJ2-3; 8 positions agree with TRBD2. Sequenced: blood, either unsorted or a sorted T cell fraction (not recorded which). The CDR3 DNA reads TGCAGCGTTGAATTCGGGGGGGCCCCAGATACGCAGTATTTT. It specifies CSVEFGGAPDTQYF.